These T cell receptor beta chains were read from a single sample in a study of blood T cells in healthy people across ages. TCRdb re-called the 5' RACE reads through MiXCR, storing one row per CDR3 protein. The sample has about 1.5 million distinct CDR3 sequences, 35% to 45% seen once. Source material: blood. These TCRs come from a woman aged 18-29 years in good health. Each CDR3 is given with its conserved first and last residue. D genes are given only for firm matches. Only part of the rows carry a size: once, few, many, or a class if the clone is expanded.

TGTGCCAGCAGCCGCCAGGACCTCTATGGCTACACCTTC	CASSRQDLYGYTF	13	few	-	TRBV13	TRBJ1-2
TGCAGTGCCAGAATAACAGGGGGCATCGAGCAGTACTTC	CSARITGGIEQYF	13	-	TRBD1	TRBV20-1	TRBJ2-7
TGCGCCAGCAGCCAAGAAGTGGCGGGGTCCTACAATGAGCAGTTCTTC	CASSQEVAGSYNEQFF	16	-	-	TRBV4-3	TRBJ2-1
TGCAGCGTTGTCTTACAGGGACTCGAATTCTACGAGCAGTACTTC	CSVVLQGLEFYEQYF	15	few	-	TRBV29-1	TRBJ2-7
TGTGCCAGCAGCGCCATACTAGCGGGTCAAGAGACCCAGTACTTC	CASSAILAGQETQYF	15	-	TRBD2	TRBV9	TRBJ2-5
TGCAGTGCCAACAGGGGGAACCGCTTCCGGGATGAGCAGTTCTTC	CSANRGNRFRDEQFF	15	-	TRBD1	TRBV20-1	TRBJ2-1
TGTGCCAGCAGTTTAGCTGGAGGGAGTGGGGTCGGGACCCAGTACTTC	CASSLAGGSGVGTQYF	16	-	-	TRBV12-3/TRBV12-4	TRBJ2-5
TGTGCCAGCAGTTACCATCCAGAAGGACCCAGTAATTCACCCCTCCACTTT	CASSYHPEGPSNSPLHF	17	many	-	TRBV6-5	TRBJ1-6
TGTGCCAGCAGTTTAGGCAGGGGGCGACAATCGGATTTTGAAGCTTTCTTT	CASSLGRGRQSDFEAFF	17	few	TRBD1	TRBV12-3/TRBV12-4	TRBJ1-1
TGTGCCAGCAGCTTAGCGGGGGACAGTTACTACAATGAGCAGTTCTTC	CASSLAGDSYYNEQFF	16	-	TRBD1	TRBV7-9	TRBJ2-1
TGTGCCATCAAAGGGCCCTTCGAAGAGACCCAGTTCTTC	CAIKGPFEETQFF	13	-	-	TRBV10-3	TRBJ2-1